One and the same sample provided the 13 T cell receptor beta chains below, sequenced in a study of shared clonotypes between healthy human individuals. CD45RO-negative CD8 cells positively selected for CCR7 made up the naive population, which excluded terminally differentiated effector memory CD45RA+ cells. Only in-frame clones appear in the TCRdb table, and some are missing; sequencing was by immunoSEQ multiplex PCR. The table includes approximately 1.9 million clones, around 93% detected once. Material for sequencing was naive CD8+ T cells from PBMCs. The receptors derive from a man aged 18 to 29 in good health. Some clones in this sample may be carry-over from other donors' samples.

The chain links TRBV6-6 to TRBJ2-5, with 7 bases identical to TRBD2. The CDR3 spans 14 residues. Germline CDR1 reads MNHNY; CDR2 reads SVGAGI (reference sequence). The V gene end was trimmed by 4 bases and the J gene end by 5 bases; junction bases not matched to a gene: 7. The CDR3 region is CASSSREARETQYF. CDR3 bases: TGTGCCAGCAGTTCTCGGGAGGCCCGGGAGACCCAGTACTTC.

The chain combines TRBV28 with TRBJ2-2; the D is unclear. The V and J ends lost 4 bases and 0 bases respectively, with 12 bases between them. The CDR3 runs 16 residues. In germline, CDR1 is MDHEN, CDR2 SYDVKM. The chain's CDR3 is CASSSRFIANTGELFF. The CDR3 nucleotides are TGTGCCAGCAGTTCTCGGTTCATCGCGAACACCGGGGAGCTGTTTTTT.

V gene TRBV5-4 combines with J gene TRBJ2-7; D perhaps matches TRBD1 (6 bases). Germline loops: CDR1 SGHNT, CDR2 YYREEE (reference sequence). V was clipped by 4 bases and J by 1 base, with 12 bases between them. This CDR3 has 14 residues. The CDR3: CASSPYRESYEQYF. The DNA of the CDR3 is TGTGCCAGCAGCCCGTACAGGGAATCCTACGAGCAGTACTTC.

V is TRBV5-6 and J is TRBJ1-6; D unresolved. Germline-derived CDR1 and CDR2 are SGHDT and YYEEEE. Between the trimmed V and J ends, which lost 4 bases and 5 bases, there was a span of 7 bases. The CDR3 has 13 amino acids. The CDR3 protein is CASSLADNSPLHF. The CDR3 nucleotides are TGTGCCAGCAGCCTGGCCGATAATTCACCCCTCCACTTT.

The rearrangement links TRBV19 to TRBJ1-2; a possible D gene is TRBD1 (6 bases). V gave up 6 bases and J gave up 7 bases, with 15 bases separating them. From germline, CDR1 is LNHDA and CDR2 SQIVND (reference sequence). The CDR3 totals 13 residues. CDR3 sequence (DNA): TGTGCCAGTAGCCCTCGAGGGGGGTTTGGCTACACCTTC. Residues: CASSPRGGFGYTF.

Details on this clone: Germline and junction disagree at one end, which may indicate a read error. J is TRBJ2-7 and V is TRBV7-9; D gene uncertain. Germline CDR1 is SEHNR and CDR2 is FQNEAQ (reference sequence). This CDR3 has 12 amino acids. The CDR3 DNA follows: TGTGCCAGCAGCTCAGCCCTACGGGTCCTACAATTC. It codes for CASSSALRVLQF.

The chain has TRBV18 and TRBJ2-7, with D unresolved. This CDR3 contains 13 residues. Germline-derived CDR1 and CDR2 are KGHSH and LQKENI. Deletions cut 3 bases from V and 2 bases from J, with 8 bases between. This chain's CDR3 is CASSPRLTYEQYF. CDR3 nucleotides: TGTGCCAGCTCACCGAGACTGACCTACGAGCAGTACTTC. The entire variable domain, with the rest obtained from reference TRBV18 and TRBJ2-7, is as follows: NAGVMQNPRHLVRRRGQEARLRCSPMKGHSHVYWYRQLPEEGLKFMVYLQKENIIDESGMPKERFSAEFPKEGPSILRIQQVVRGDSAAYFCASSPRLTYEQYFGPGTRLTVT.

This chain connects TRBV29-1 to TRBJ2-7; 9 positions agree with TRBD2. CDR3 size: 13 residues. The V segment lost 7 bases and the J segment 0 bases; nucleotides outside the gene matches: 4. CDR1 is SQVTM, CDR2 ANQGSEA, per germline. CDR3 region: CSALAGTSYEQYF. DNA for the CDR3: TGCAGCGCCCTAGCGGGAACCTCCTACGAGCAGTACTTC.

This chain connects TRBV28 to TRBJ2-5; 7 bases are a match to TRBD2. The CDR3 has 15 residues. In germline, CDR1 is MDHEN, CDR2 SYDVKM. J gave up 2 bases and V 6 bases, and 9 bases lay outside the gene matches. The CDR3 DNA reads TGTGCCAGCAGAATCCCGGGACTACCTCAAGAGACCCAGTACTTC. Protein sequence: CASRIPGLPQETQYF.

CDR3: CASSIRDTNQETQYF. Written as DNA, the CDR3 is TGTGCCAGTAGTATCCGGGACACAAACCAAGAGACCCAGTACTTC. The genes are TRBV19 and TRBJ2-5; a weak D match, TRBD1 (6 bases). The CDR3 spans 15 residues. V lost 3 bases and J 0 bases, leaving 11 bases between the germline ends. Germline V gives CDR1 LNHDA, CDR2 SQIVND (reference sequence).

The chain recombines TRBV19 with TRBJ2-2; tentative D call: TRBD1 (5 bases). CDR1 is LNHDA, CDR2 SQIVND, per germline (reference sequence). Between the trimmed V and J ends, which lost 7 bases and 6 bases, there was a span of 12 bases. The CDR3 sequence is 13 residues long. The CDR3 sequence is CASTIRVAGELFF. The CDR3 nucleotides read TGTGCCAGTACCATCAGGGTAGCCGGGGAGCTGTTTTTT.

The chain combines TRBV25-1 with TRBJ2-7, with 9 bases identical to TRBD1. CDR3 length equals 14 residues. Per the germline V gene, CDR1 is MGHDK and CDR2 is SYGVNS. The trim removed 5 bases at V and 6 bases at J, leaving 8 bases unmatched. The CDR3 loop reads CASSKGQGRGEQYF. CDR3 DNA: TGTGCCAGCAGTAAGGGACAGGGTCGGGGCGAGCAGTACTTC.

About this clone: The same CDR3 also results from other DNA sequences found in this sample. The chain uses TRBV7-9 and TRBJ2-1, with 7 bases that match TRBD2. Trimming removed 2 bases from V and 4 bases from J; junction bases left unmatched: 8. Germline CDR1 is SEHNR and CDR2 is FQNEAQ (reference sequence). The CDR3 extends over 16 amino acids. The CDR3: CASSLSGGSSYNEQFF. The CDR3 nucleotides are TGTGCCAGCAGCTTATCCGGCGGGAGCAGTTACAATGAGCAGTTCTTC. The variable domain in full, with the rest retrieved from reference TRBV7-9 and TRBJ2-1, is DTGVSQNPRHKITKRGQNVTFRCDPISEHNRLYWYRQTLGQGPEFLTYFQNEAQLEKSRLLSDRFSAERPKGSFSTLEIQRTEQGDSAMYLCASSLSGGSSYNEQFFGPGTRLTVL.